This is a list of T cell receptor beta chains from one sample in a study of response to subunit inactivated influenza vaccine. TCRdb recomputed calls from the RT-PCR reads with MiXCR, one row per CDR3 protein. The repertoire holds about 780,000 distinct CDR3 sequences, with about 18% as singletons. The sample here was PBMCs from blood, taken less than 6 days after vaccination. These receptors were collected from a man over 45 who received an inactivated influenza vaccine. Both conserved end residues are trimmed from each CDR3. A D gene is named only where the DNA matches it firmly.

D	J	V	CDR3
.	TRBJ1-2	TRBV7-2	ASSFSSGNYGYT
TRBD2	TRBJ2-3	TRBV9	ASSGYSGSSTDTQY
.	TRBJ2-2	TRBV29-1	SVGPDSNTGELF
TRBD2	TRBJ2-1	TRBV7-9	ASSFWPSGSKNEQF
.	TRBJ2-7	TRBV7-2	ASSSRILTYEQY
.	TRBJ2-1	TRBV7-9	ASSLIHDEQF
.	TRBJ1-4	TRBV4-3	ASSQDGGTETEKLF
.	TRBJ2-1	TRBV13	ASSFSVPYNEQF
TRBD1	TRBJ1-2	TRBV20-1	SARRDRDDYGYT
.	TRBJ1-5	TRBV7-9	ASSPGLSSIANQPQH
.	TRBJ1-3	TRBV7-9	ASERTAGNTIY
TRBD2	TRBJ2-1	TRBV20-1	SAPRGFTYNEQF
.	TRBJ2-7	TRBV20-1	SAYHGSLNEQY
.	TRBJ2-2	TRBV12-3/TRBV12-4	ASSSRDKNTGELF
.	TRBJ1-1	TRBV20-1	SAVVREEAF
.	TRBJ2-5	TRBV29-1	SAHGQWTSQETQY
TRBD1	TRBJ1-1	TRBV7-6	ASSPAEGARTEAF
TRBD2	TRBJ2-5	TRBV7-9	ASSQTGLAGETQY
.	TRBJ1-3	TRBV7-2	ASSHDGGNTIY
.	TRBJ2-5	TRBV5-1	ASSYRDGEKQETQY
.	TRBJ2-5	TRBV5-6	ASSFRQGNQETQY
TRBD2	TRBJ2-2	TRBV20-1	SAFLAGVNTGELF
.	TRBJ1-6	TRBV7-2	ASSLERSPLH
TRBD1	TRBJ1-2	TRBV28	ASSFSDREILGYGYT
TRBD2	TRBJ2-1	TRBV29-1	SVAGGLFVYNEQF
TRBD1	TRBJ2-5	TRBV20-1	SARGLTGKQETQY
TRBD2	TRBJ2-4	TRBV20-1	SASRPSGGNLLAKNIQY
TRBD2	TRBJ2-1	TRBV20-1	SARGGAGLSSYNEQF
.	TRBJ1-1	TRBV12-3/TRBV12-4	ASSRTAPNTEAF
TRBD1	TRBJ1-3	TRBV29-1	SVTGGDGNTIY
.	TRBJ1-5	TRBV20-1	SARPGGSSNQPQH
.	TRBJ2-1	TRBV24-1	ATSEAGSYNEQF
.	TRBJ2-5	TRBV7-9	ASSLERTSQETQY
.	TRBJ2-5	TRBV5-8	ASSSRQLETQY
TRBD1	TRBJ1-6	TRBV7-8	ASSSQGAGSISPLH
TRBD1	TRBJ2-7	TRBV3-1	ASSREPGQGAHEQY
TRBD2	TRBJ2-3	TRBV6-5	ASSYHSGGTTDTQY
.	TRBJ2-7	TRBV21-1	ASSRDHSYEQY
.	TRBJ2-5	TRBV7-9	ASSPASPRWETQY
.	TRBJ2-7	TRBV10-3	AARGSGGYEQY
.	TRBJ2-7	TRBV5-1	ASSLATGIVNEQY
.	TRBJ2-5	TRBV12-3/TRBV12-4	ASSSTRGQWGETQY
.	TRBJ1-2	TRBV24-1	ATSDAGQTNYGYT
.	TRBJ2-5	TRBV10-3	AISDETETQY
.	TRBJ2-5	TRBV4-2	ASSQDAASQETQY
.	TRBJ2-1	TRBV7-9	ASSSNSGSSYNEQF
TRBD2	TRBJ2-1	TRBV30	AWERGISYNEQF
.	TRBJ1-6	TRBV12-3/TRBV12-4	ASRGSMDNSPLH
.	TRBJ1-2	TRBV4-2	ASSQDGDYGYT
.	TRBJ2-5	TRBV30	AWSWSGSPRETQY
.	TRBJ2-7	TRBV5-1	ASSSSGTEGGYEQY